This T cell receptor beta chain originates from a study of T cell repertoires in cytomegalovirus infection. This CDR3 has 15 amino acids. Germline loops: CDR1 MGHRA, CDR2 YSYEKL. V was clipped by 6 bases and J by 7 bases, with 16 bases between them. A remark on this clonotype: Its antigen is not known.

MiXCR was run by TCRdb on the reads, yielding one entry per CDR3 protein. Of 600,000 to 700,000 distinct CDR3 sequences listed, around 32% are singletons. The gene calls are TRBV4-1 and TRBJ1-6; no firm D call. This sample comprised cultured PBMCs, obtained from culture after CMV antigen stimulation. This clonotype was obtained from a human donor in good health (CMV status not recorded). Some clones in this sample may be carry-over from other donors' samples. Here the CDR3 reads CASRIPSSMNSPLHF. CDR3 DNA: TGCGCCAGCAGAATTCCGTCGTCAATGAATTCACCCCTCCACTTT.